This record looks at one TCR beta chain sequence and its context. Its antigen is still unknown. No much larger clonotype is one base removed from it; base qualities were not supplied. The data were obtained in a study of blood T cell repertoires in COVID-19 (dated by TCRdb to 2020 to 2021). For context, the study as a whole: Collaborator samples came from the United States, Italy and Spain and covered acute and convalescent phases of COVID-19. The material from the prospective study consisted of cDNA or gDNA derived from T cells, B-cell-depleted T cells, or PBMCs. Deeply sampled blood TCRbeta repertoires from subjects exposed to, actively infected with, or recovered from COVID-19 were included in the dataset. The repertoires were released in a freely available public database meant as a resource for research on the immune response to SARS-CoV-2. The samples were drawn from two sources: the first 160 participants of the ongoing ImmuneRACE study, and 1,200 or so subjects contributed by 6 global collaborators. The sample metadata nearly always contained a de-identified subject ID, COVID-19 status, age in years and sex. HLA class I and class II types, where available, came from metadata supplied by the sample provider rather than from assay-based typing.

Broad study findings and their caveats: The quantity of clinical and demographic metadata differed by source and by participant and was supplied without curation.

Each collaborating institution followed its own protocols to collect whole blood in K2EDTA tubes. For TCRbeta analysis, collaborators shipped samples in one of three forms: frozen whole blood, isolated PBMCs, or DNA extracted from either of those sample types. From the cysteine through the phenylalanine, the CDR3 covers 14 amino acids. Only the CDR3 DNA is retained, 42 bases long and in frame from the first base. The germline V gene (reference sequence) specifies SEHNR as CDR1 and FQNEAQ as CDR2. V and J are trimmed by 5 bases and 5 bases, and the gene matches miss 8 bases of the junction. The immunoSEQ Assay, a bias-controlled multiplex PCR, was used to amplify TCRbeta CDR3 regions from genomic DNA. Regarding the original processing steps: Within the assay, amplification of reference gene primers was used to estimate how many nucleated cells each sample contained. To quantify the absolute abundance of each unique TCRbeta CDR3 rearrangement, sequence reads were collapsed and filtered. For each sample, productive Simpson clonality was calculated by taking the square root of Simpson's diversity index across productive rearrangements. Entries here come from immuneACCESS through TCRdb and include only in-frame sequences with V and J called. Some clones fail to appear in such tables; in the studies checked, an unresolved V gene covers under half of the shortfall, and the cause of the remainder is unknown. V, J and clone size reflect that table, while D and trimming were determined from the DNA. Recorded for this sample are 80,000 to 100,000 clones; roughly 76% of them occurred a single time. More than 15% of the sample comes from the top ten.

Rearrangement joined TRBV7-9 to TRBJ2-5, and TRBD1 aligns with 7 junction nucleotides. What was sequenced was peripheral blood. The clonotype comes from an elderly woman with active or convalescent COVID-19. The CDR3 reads CASSQDRPTETQYF. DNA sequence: TGTGCCAGCAGCCAGGACAGGCCAACCGAGACCCAGTACTTC. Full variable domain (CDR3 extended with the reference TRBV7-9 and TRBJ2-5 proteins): DTGVSQNPRHKITKRGQNVTFRCDPISEHNRLYWYRQTLGQGPEFLTYFQNEAQLEKSRLLSDRFSAERPKGSFSTLEIQRTEQGDSAMYLCASSQDRPTETQYFGPGTRLLVL.